A selection of T cell receptor beta chains follows, all from one sample in a study of CD8+CD57+ T cells in acquired aplastic anemia. Each CDR3 protein gets one entry after TCRdb re-called the reads with MiXCR. The sample lists over 150,000 distinct CDR3 sequences, 40% to 65% occurring once. Sequenced: sorted CD4+, CD8+, or CD8+CD57+ T cells (not recorded which) from PBMCs. All receptors come from a human donor with aplastic anemia. Each CDR3 is given with its conserved first and last residue. Rows give clone size only sometimes, using once, few, many, or a class for an expanded clone.

CASSESSGGAYNEQFF 16 NA TRBJ2-1 TRBV10-1
CASSVGLGDTIYF 13 NA TRBJ1-3 TRBV9
CASSFATTSGETQYF 15 NA TRBJ2-5 TRBV7-9
CSAPGVGAFEKLFF 14 many TRBJ1-4 TRBV20-1
CAVHTGGRNEQFF 13 once TRBJ2-1 TRBV19
CASSEGTVNEKLFF 14 NA TRBJ1-4 TRBV2
CASSEISNQETQYF 14 once TRBJ2-5 TRBV2
CASTKSGNTIYF 12 NA TRBJ1-3 TRBV6-5
CASRTGFLGIQYF 13 NA NA TRBV27
CSAPQLLTSGGPQETQYF 18 many TRBJ2-5 TRBV20-1
CATFGGGRSDTQYF 14 NA TRBJ2-3 TRBV10-3
CASSWGGGQETQYF 14 few TRBJ2-5 TRBV9
CASSVREQYF 10 NA TRBJ2-7 TRBV2
CASSLSWRQDDTEAFF 16 many TRBJ1-1 TRBV7-9
CSVDPQASGETQYF 14 NA TRBJ2-5 TRBV29-1
CASSIDREGTQPQHF 15 many TRBJ1-5 TRBV19
CASSTSGRMNQPQHF 15 NA TRBJ1-5 TRBV19
CASWDRGGDEQYF 13 NA TRBJ2-7 TRBV12-3/TRBV12-4
CASSIADRGSYNSPLHF 17 many TRBJ1-6 TRBV19
CASSSPGQINPYEQYF 16 NA TRBJ2-7 TRBV11-2
CSASGLATYNEQFF 14 NA TRBJ2-1 TRBV20-1
CASSFGTGALNEQFF 15 few TRBJ2-1 TRBV7-6
CSVTTYEQYF 10 NA TRBJ2-7 TRBV29-1
CASSPPRDKLPYSNQPQHF 19 NA TRBJ1-5 TRBV19
CASSTGLADTDTQYF 15 NA TRBJ2-3 TRBV19
CASSQGTDRTGYTF 14 NA TRBJ1-2 TRBV5-4
CASSPPFPAEKEGGGTEAFF 20 few TRBJ1-1 TRBV11-1
CASSQGGLNTEAFF 14 many TRBJ1-1 TRBV7-9
CASTSTGGGNTIYF 14 NA TRBJ1-3 TRBV25-1
CASRDSSNQPQHF 13 many TRBJ1-5 TRBV19
CASSVRTGREGYTF 14 NA TRBJ1-2 TRBV2
CASSSSGGAGDTQYF 15 many TRBJ2-3 TRBV5-6
CASSISGLEMDTQYF 15 NA TRBJ2-3 TRBV19
CASSLPRQGGTDTQYF 16 NA TRBJ2-3 TRBV5-6
CASSQDPAGGGYEQYF 16 many TRBJ2-7 TRBV3-1
CASSLTGTGTGDEQFF 16 many TRBJ2-1 TRBV5-5
CASRDLTSGGRSTQYF 16 few TRBJ2-3 TRBV6-1
CSARSGGSHNSPLHF 15 NA TRBJ1-6 TRBV20-1
CASRDAYSGANVLTF 15 many TRBJ2-6 TRBV6-1
CASSYGGLEAGDEQFF 16 few TRBJ2-1 TRBV6-5
CASSEWAGVNEQFF 14 once TRBJ2-1 TRBV2
CASSPGNEQYF 11 NA TRBJ2-3 TRBV7-9
CASRGTGLPYNEQFF 15 many TRBJ2-1 TRBV6-1
CSARVLAGVTYNEQFF 16 NA TRBJ2-1 TRBV20-1
CSSVRGLGFLAFF 13 many TRBJ1-1 TRBV29-1
CSADQIAKNIQYF 13 many TRBJ2-4 TRBV20-1
CASSEPLGGGEQYF 14 many TRBJ2-7 TRBV10-2
CASSQEETGREGAGELFF 18 NA TRBJ2-2 TRBV4-1
CATSTGDNEQFF 12 NA TRBJ2-1 TRBV7-9
CASSLSRKAFF 11 NA TRBJ1-1 TRBV7-2
CASWSHLGTDTQYF 14 many TRBJ2-3 TRBV6-2/TRBV6-3
CASSSGALLDEQYF 14 many TRBJ2-7 TRBV13
CASSTHYSPLHF 12 NA TRBJ1-6 TRBV7-2
CASSYATYEQYF 12 once TRBJ2-7 TRBV6-5
CSANDGRDQETQYF 14 NA TRBJ2-5 TRBV20-1